Following are 22 T cell receptor beta chains from one sample sequenced in a study of OX40 agonist ivuxolimab in advanced cancers. TCRdb's copy holds only in-frame clones and misses some; the assay was immunoSEQ multiplex PCR. Of around 100,000 clones in the sample, 85% to 95% were seen once. The sequences come from CD4+ or CD8+ T cells sorted from blood, collected in a trial of the OX40 agonist ivuxolimab. Every receptor here comes from an adult with an advanced solid tumor such as melanoma, head and neck, liver or kidney cancer.

The J gene is TRBJ1-5, the V gene TRBV7-9; 7 bases agree with TRBD1. Germline V gene data show CDR1 as SEHNR and CDR2 as FQNEAQ (reference sequence). This CDR3 is 15 amino acids long. V trimming: 5 bases; J trimming: 5 bases; junction bases outside the gene matches: 9. DNA of the CDR3: TGTGCCAGCAGCCCTTCGACAGGGAGGTATCAGCCCCAGCATTTT. Its protein product is CASSPSTGRYQPQHF.

The chain employs TRBV28 and TRBJ2-3, with 11 bases that match TRBD2. The CDR3 spans 16 residues. CDR1 is MDHEN, CDR2 SYDVKM, per germline. V lost 2 bases, J lost 2 bases, and 3 bases stayed unmatched. The CDR3 loop is CASSLGTSGITDTQYF. Here the CDR3 DNA reads TGTGCCAGCAGTTTAGGGACTAGCGGTATCACAGATACGCAGTATTTT.

The chain links TRBV28 to TRBJ1-2; D is ambiguous. Germline V gene data show CDR1 as MDHEN and CDR2 as SYDVKM. The germline V and J ends were trimmed by 5 bases and 4 bases, with 14 bases remaining between them. This CDR3 region has 14 residues. The CDR3 spells CASSPATVGYGYTF. CDR3 nucleotides: TGTGCCAGCAGTCCAGCAACGGTTGGCTATGGCTACACCTTC.

With respect to this clone: Different DNA sequences within this sample yield the same CDR3. This chain links TRBV20-1 with TRBJ2-3; D uncertain. V was clipped by 6 bases and J by 0 bases, with 4 bases between them. Germline loops: CDR1 DFQATT, CDR2 SNEGSKA (reference sequence). The CDR3 length is 11 residues. CDR3 nucleotides: TGCAGTGCCTCCAGCACAGATACGCAGTATTTT. It encodes CSASSTDTQYF.

The chain employs TRBV27 and TRBJ2-3, with D tentatively TRBD2 (6 bases). This CDR3 has 17 amino acids. Germline CDR1 reads MNHEY; CDR2 reads SMNVEV (reference sequence). V lost 4 bases and J 0 bases, leaving 17 bases between the germline ends. The CDR3, as DNA: TGTGCCAGCAGTTGGGCCCGGGATAGCGGTAGCACAGATACGCAGTATTTT. Protein: CASSWARDSGSTDTQYF.

The chain couples TRBV15 to TRBJ1-1; perhaps TRBD1 as D (6 bases). This CDR3 contains 13 residues. Trimming shortened V by 6 bases and J by 7 bases, and 15 bases separated the two germline ends. Germline V gene sequence: CDR1 LNHNV, CDR2 YYDKDF (reference sequence). The CDR3 protein is CATRVHRVGEAFF. In nucleotides, the CDR3 is TGTGCCACCAGAGTCCACAGGGTCGGTGAAGCTTTCTTT.

With respect to this clone: The same CDR3 also results from other DNA sequences found in this sample. V and J are TRBV7-9 and TRBJ2-3; D gene uncertain. V was pared by 1 base and J by 1 base, with 3 bases between. Germline assignment: CDR1 SEHNR and CDR2 FQNEAQ (reference sequence). The length of the CDR3 is 13 residues. The CDR3 nucleotides read TGTGCCAGCAGCTTAGTCGGCACAGATACGCAGTATTTT. Its translation: CASSLVGTDTQYF.

The V gene is TRBV18, the J gene TRBJ1-1; the D gene is possibly TRBD1 (6 bases). V shed 5 bases and J shed 1 base, with 8 bases lying between them. The germline gives CDR1 KGHSH, CDR2 LQKENI. The length of the CDR3 is 13 residues. The CDR3 protein is CASSKQGNTEAFF. The CDR3 DNA sequence: TGTGCCAGCTCAAAACAGGGGAACACTGAAGCTTTCTTT.

This chain connects TRBV5-1 to TRBJ2-1; 14 bases match TRBD2. The V segment lost 4 bases and the J segment 3 bases; nucleotides outside the gene matches: 6. CDR3 size: 17 residues. CDR1 and CDR2 (germline): SGHRS, YFSETQ. The CDR3 DNA reads as TGCGCCAGCAGCCTGGGACTAGCGGGAGTCCTCTACAATGAGCAGTTCTTC. The encoded protein is CASSLGLAGVLYNEQFF.

The chain recombines TRBV28 with TRBJ1-5, with D hard to call. The germline V and J ends were trimmed by 3 bases and 0 bases, with 9 bases remaining between them. The CDR3 totals 15 residues. The germline CDR1 and CDR2 sequences are MDHEN and SYDVKM. The CDR3 is CASSFPPYSNQPQHF. In DNA form, the CDR3 reads TGTGCCAGCAGTTTCCCCCCTTATAGCAATCAGCCCCAGCATTTT.

The V gene is TRBV2, the J gene TRBJ1-3; D not resolved. Trimming took off 4 bases at V and 2 bases at J, with 6 bases between the two ends. CDR1 and CDR2 (germline): SNHLY, FYNNEI. This CDR3 is 13 amino acids long. In DNA, the CDR3 is TGTGCCAGCAGTGGAAATCCTGGAAACACCATATATTTT. Its translation: CASSGNPGNTIYF.

The genes are TRBV18 and TRBJ2-5, with a tentative D call TRBD1 (5 bases). Germline-derived CDR1 and CDR2 are KGHSH and LQKENI. CDR3 size: 14 residues. V shed 6 bases and J shed 5 bases, with 16 bases lying between them. The CDR3: CASSAVRAGETQYF. CDR3 in DNA: TGTGCCAGCTCGGCTGTCAGGGCTGGCGAGACCCAGTACTTC.

The rearrangement links TRBV5-1 to TRBJ2-7; 7 positions agree with TRBD1. Germline trimming cut 0 bases from V and 4 bases from J; bases unmatched to any gene: 4. Per germline, CDR1 SGHRS and CDR2 YFSETQ. There are 14 residues in the CDR3. The CDR3 sequence is CASSLVGGAYEQYF. CDR3 nucleotides: TGCGCCAGCAGCTTGGTAGGGGGCGCGTACGAGCAGTACTTC.

This chain connects TRBV6-9 to TRBJ1-2, with 9 bases that match TRBD1. The V gene end was trimmed by 4 bases and the J gene end by 7 bases; junction bases not matched to a gene: 4. Germline CDR1 is MNHGY and CDR2 is SVAAGI. The CDR3 has 13 amino acids. In DNA, the CDR3 is TGTGCCAGCAGTTTTGGACAGGGGCCTGGCTACACCTTC. Its translation: CASSFGQGPGYTF.

V gene TRBV29-1 combines with J gene TRBJ1-2; no definite D call. Germline CDR1 and CDR2: SQVTM and ANQGSEA. The V end lost 6 bases, the J end lost 2 bases, and 13 bases lay between the germline ends. This CDR3 contains 13 residues. The CDR3 region is CSVQRDRNYGYTF. CDR3 coding DNA: TGCAGCGTCCAGAGGGATAGGAACTATGGCTACACCTTC. Drawing the rest from reference TRBV29-1 and TRBJ1-2, the complete variable domain is SAVISQKPSRDICQRGTSLTIQCQVDSQVTMMFWYRQQPGQSLTLIATANQGSEATYESGFVIDKFPISRPNLTFSTLTVSNMSPEDSSIYLCSVQRDRNYGYTFGSGTRLTVV.

This chain joins TRBV7-9 and TRBJ1-5; TRBD1 might be the D (6 bases). This CDR3 has 13 amino acids. Looked up from germline, CDR1 is SEHNR and CDR2 is FQNEAQ (reference sequence). Trimming stripped 5 bases from V and 5 bases from J, with 10 bases between. Here the CDR3 reads CASSVTGYQPQHF. The CDR3 region has the DNA TGTGCCAGCAGCGTGACAGGCTATCAGCCCCAGCATTTT. Based on the CDR3 plus reference TRBV7-9 and TRBJ1-5, the full variable domain is DTGVSQNPRHKITKRGQNVTFRCDPISEHNRLYWYRQTLGQGPEFLTYFQNEAQLEKSRLLSDRFSAERPKGSFSTLEIQRTEQGDSAMYLCASSVTGYQPQHFGDGTRLSIL.

The chain employs TRBV7-9 and TRBJ2-1; D unclear. The V gene's germline CDR1 is SEHNR and CDR2 FQNEAQ (reference sequence). This CDR3 is built from 13 residues. Deletions cut 5 bases from V and 0 bases from J, with 5 bases between. The chain's CDR3 is CASSLISYNEQFF. The CDR3 DNA reads TGTGCCAGCAGCCTTATCTCCTACAATGAGCAGTTCTTC. The entire variable domain, with the rest obtained from reference TRBV7-9 and TRBJ2-1, is as follows: DTGVSQNPRHKITKRGQNVTFRCDPISEHNRLYWYRQTLGQGPEFLTYFQNEAQLEKSRLLSDRFSAERPKGSFSTLEIQRTEQGDSAMYLCASSLISYNEQFFGPGTRLTVL.

The chain has TRBV7-9 and TRBJ2-5; no reliable D call. The germline gives CDR1 SEHNR, CDR2 FQNEAQ (reference sequence). The CDR3 contains 12 residues. The V end lost 4 bases, the J end lost 5 bases, and 8 bases lay between the germline ends. In DNA, the CDR3 is TGTGCCAGCAGCTCCCTATCTGAGACCCAGTACTTC. This codes for CASSSLSETQYF. Full variable domain (missing parts from reference TRBV7-9 and TRBJ2-5): DTGVSQNPRHKITKRGQNVTFRCDPISEHNRLYWYRQTLGQGPEFLTYFQNEAQLEKSRLLSDRFSAERPKGSFSTLEIQRTEQGDSAMYLCASSSLSETQYFGPGTRLLVL.

This chain uses TRBV18 with TRBJ2-1; the D is unclear. Trimming cost V 3 bases and J 7 bases, with 13 bases left between them. This CDR3 spans 14 amino acids. Germline V gene sequence: CDR1 KGHSH, CDR2 LQKENI. In DNA, the CDR3 is TGTGCCAGCTCACCTGGAACGTTTAGGAATGAGCAGTTCTTC. It codes for CASSPGTFRNEQFF.

This sequence joins TRBV6-6 and TRBJ1-5, with TRBD1 matching 12 bases. The CDR3 spans 13 residues. Germline V gives CDR1 MNHNY, CDR2 SVGAGI (reference sequence). Germline trimming cut 6 bases from V and 6 bases from J; bases unmatched to any gene: 0. CDR3: CASRGQGAQPQHF. The CDR3 DNA reads as TGTGCCAGCAGGGGACAGGGGGCTCAGCCCCAGCATTTT.

V usage is TRBV7-3 and J usage is TRBJ2-1, with a tentative D call TRBD2 (5 bases). The CDR3 loop spans 15 amino acids. The germline CDR1 and CDR2 sequences are SGHTA and FQGTGA. V shed 1 base and J shed 6 bases, with 13 bases lying between them. The CDR3 protein is CASSLSGMDFNEQFF. Here the CDR3 DNA reads TGTGCCAGCAGCTTAAGTGGGATGGACTTCAATGAGCAGTTCTTC. Filled out from reference TRBV7-3 and TRBJ2-1, the complete variable domain reads GAGVSQTPSNKVTEKGKYVELRCDPISGHTALYWYRQSLGQGPEFLIYFQGTGAADDSGLPNDRFFAVRPEGSVSTLKIQRTERGDSAVYLCASSLSGMDFNEQFFGPGTRLTVL.

The chain has TRBV30 and TRBJ2-7; D is uncertain. V was clipped by 5 bases and J by 0 bases, with 8 bases between them. From germline, CDR1 is GTSNPN and CDR2 SVGIG (reference sequence). The CDR3 is made up of 12 amino acids. The DNA of the CDR3 is TGTGCCTGGGGACCGAGCTCCTACGAGCAGTACTTC. Residues: CAWGPSSYEQYF.